This TCR beta chain is drawn from a study of T-cell memory formation after mild COVID-19. Across the whole study: TCR clusters mostly belonged to single donors. Study findings and constraints: Clones that contracted clustered mainly in CM and EM if CD4+ and in EMRA if CD8+. A subset of responding clones appeared in pre-infection memory, suggesting cross-reactive memory joined. Later expanders leaned toward CD4+, whereas clones contracting from day 15 to 85 were balanced CD4/CD8.

This clonotype was seen a few times. Its antigen is unknown. The length of the CDR3 is 13 residues. Germline assignment: CDR1 KGHDR and CDR2 SFDVKD. The germline V and J ends were trimmed by 4 bases and 6 bases, with 11 bases remaining between them. Each CDR3 protein gets one entry after TCRdb re-called the 5' RACE reads with MiXCR. This sample has approximately 480,000 distinct CDR3 sequences, with roughly 20% found just once. This clonotype originated in an adult woman who had mild COVID-19 (a few samples of this study predate the infection). Cell type and time point are not known. The sample comprised PBMCs or a T cell subset sorted from them (not recorded which). This chain connects TRBV24-1 to TRBJ1-2; the D gene is possibly TRBD1 (5 bases). This CDR3 reads CATSDLPGNGYTF. Written as DNA, the CDR3 is TGTGCCACCAGTGACCTGCCAGGGAATGGCTACACCTTC.